This T cell receptor beta chain appears in the sequencing data of a study of T-cell memory formation after mild COVID-19. This clonotype was detected only a few times. The antigen is not known. General observations from the study: Clones shrinking between day 15 and 85 showed a balanced CD4/CD8 split, and those that grew later tilted toward CD4+. Mostly located in CM and EM were contracting CD4+ clones, with contracting CD8+ clones located in EMRA. Memory sampled before infection contained some responding clones, suggesting cross-reactive memory joined.

Researchers used 5'RACE with constant-segment primers to make TCR alpha and TCR beta cDNA libraries that carry sample barcodes and UMIs. One entry per CDR3 protein, called by TCRdb with MiXCR from the 5' RACE reads. The data hold 300,000 to 350,000 distinct CDR3 sequences, with roughly 13% observed a single time. CDR1 and CDR2 (germline): LGHNA, YSLEER. This CDR3 region has 16 residues. V gave up 0 bases and J gave up 6 bases; unmatched junction bases: 6. V is TRBV4-3 and J is TRBJ2-1, with 9 bases aligning to TRBD2. The receptor comes from a man aged 18-30 years who had mild COVID-19 (a few samples of this study predate the infection). Cell type and time point are not known. The source material was PBMCs or a T cell subset sorted from them (not recorded which). The DNA of the CDR3 is TGCGCCAGCAGCCAAGATCGCGGGGGGGCCGTCAATGAGCAGTTCTTC. This gives the protein CASSQDRGGAVNEQFF.